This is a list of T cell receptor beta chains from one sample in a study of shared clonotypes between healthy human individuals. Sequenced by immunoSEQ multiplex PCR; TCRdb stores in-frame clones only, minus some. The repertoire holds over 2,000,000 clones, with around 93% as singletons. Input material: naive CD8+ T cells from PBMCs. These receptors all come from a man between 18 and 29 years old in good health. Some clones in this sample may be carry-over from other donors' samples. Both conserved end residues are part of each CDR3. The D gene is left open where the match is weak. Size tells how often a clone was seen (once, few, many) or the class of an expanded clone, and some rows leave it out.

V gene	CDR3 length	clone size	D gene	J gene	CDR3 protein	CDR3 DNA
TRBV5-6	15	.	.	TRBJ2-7	CASRFGTRGASEQYF	TGTGCCAGCAGGTTCGGGACCAGGGGGGCCTCCGAGCAGTACTTC
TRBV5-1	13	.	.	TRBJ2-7	CASSFGDYYEQYF	TGCGCCAGCAGCTTCGGGGATTACTACGAGCAGTACTTC
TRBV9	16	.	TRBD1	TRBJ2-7	CASSASRDRASYEQYF	TGTGCCAGCAGCGCGTCCCGGGACAGGGCCTCCTACGAGCAGTACTTC
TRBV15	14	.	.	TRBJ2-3	CATSSRRVADTQYF	TGTGCCACCAGCAGTCGCAGGGTTGCGGATACGCAGTATTTT
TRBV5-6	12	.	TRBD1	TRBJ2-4	CASSLGRDRKYF	TGTGCCAGCAGCTTAGGCCGGGACAGAAAGTACTTC
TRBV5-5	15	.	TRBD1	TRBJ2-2	CASSLVGTGDGELFF	TGTGCCAGCAGCTTGGTCGGGACAGGGGACGGGGAGCTGTTTTTT
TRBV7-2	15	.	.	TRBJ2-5	CACHQEGKLWETQYF	TGTGCCTGCCATCAGGAAGGAAAGCTTTGGGAGACCCAGTACTTC
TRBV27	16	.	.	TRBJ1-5	CASSLLPIDSNQPQHF	TGTGCCAGCAGTTTACTCCCGATCGATAGCAATCAGCCCCAGCATTTT
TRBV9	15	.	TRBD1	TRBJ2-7	CASSVGTGGSYEQYF	TGTGCCAGCAGCGTGGGGACAGGGGGAAGCTACGAGCAGTACTTC
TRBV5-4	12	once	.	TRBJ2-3	CASSLGHDTQYF	TGTGCCAGCAGCTTAGGACACGATACGCAGTATTTT
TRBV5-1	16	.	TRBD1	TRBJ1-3	CASRTFEGASGNTIYF	TGCGCCAGCAGGACCTTTGAGGGGGCATCGGGAAACACCATATATTTT
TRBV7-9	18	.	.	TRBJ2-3	CASSWGPPGATSTDTQYF	TGTGCCAGCAGCTGGGGACCTCCGGGGGCTACTAGCACAGATACGCAGTATTTT
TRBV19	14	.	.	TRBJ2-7	CASSMSGPYYEQYF	TGTGCCAGTAGTATGAGCGGGCCCTACTACGAGCAGTACTTC
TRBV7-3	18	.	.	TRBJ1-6	CASSLTGQGFPYNSPLHF	TGTGCCAGCAGCTTAACGGGGCAGGGGTTCCCCTATAATTCACCCCTCCACTTT